Below are 32 T cell receptor beta chains sequenced from a single sample in a study of T cell repertoires in cytomegalovirus infection. Their cognate antigens are unknown. Using its own MiXCR run on the reads, TCRdb lists one record per CDR3 protein. Among over 100,000 distinct CDR3 sequences listed, over 9% were seen once. Sequencing was carried out using PBMCs, sequenced either directly or after in vitro stimulation (not recorded which). The source is a human donor in good health (CMV status not recorded). Some clones in this sample may be carry-over from other donors' samples.

This clonotype has at least ten counts. The chain combines TRBV7-8 with TRBJ2-1; TRBD2 aligns across 12 bases. The CDR3 loop spans 20 amino acids. J was trimmed by 7 bases and V by 6 bases; bases with no gene match: 22. CDR1 is SGHVS, CDR2 FQNEAQ, per germline. CDR3 sequence: CASRRTRLAGEGGPKNEQFF. DNA of the CDR3: TGTGCCAGCAGACGAACCCGACTAGCGGGAGAAGGAGGGCCCAAGAATGAGCAGTTCTTC.

In its sample, this clonotype was seen many times. The genes are TRBV7-6 and TRBJ2-1, with 15 bases aligning to TRBD2. This CDR3 contains 15 residues. V gave up 5 bases and J gave up 9 bases; unmatched junction bases: 5. Looked up from germline, CDR1 is SGHVS and CDR2 is FNYEAQ. The DNA for the CDR3 is TGTGCCAGCAGCCGAGGGACTAGCGGGAGGCTTGAGCAGTTCTTC. It translates to CASSRGTSGRLEQFF.

This chain links TRBV5-5 with TRBJ2-1; TRBD2 agrees at 11 bases. V dropped 4 bases and J dropped 7; count of bases not matched to a gene: 7. The germline gives CDR1 SGHKS, CDR2 YYEKEE (reference sequence). The CDR3 length is 15 residues. In DNA form, the CDR3 reads TGTGCCAGCAGCCTAGCGGGAGGTTATAAGAATGAGCAGTTCTTC. It translates to CASSLAGGYKNEQFF.

This clonotype was seen many times. This rearrangement joins TRBV7-2 to TRBJ2-4, with TRBD2 as a possible D gene (6 bases). This CDR3 contains 14 residues. Germline CDR1 and CDR2: SGHTA and FQGNSA. V lost 3 bases, J lost 7 bases, and 13 bases lay in between. CDR3: CASSFMEGRNIQYF. CDR3 in DNA: TGTGCCAGCAGCTTTATGGAGGGCCGTAACATTCAGTACTTC.

This rearrangement joins TRBV12-3 or TRBV12-4 to TRBJ1-2; TRBD1 matches 8 bases. There are 13 residues in the CDR3. The trim removed 4 bases at V and 5 bases at J, leaving 3 bases unmatched. The CDR3 loop reads CASSSQGAYGYTF. The CDR3 DNA is TGTGCCAGCAGTTCGCAGGGGGCATATGGCTACACCTTC.

This clonotype was counted ten times or more. The chain couples TRBV7-9 to TRBJ2-3; TRBD2 matches at 7 bases. J lost 4 bases, V lost 5 bases, and 9 bases had no gene match. Germline CDR1 and CDR2: SEHNR and FQNEAQ (reference sequence). The CDR3 has 15 amino acids. CDR3 region: CASSLYGEGADTQYF. The CDR3, as DNA: TGTGCCAGCAGCCTATACGGGGAGGGTGCAGATACGCAGTATTTT.

This clonotype was detected ten times or more. The chain links TRBV5-4 to TRBJ2-1; TRBD1 matches at 7 bases. The length of the CDR3 is 15 residues. Trimming cost V 0 bases and J 8 bases; bases outside gene matches: 8. Germline V gives CDR1 SGHNT, CDR2 YYREEE (reference sequence). CDR3 residues: CASSLEGGGWDEQFF. The CDR3 DNA is TGTGCCAGCAGCTTGGAAGGGGGCGGGTGGGATGAGCAGTTCTTC.

This clonotype has more than one count but fewer than ten. The chain employs TRBV27 and TRBJ2-7; the D gene is possibly TRBD1 (6 bases). Germline-derived CDR1 and CDR2 are MNHEY and SMNVEV (reference sequence). V shed 1 base and J shed 3 bases, with 10 bases lying between them. This CDR3 contains 14 residues. CDR3 bases: TGTGCCAGCAGTTTATTGCCAGGGGACTACGAGCAGTACTTC. It specifies CASSLLPGDYEQYF.

There are many counts of this clonotype. The rearrangement joins TRBV5-1 to TRBJ2-3; TRBD1 matches 7 bases. This CDR3 comprises 15 residues. CDR1 is SGHRS, CDR2 YFSETQ, per germline. V was clipped by 0 bases and J by 6 bases; unmatched bases: 7. DNA for the CDR3: TGCGCCAGCAGCTTGGGGGACAGCCAGGTGGATACGCAGTATTTT. This translates into CASSLGDSQVDTQYF.

This clonotype was counted ten times or more. CDR3 region: CASSLLAGFQETQYF. CDR3 nucleotide sequence: TGTGCCAGCAGTTTGCTAGCGGGATTCCAAGAGACCCAGTACTTC. J is TRBJ2-5 and V is TRBV6-2 or TRBV6-3; the match to TRBD2 covers 9 bases. V lost 4 bases, J lost 1 base, and 4 bases stayed unmatched. Per germline, CDR1 MNHEY and CDR2 SVGEGT. The CDR3 is 15 amino acids.

The table lists this clonotype with a few counts. The CDR3 DNA sequence: TGTGCCGCTTCGACAGGCCGAAGCGGAAACACCATATATTTT. It translates to CAASTGRSGNTIYF. V usage is TRBV15 and J usage is TRBJ1-3; perhaps TRBD1 as D (6 bases). The germline gives CDR1 LNHNV, CDR2 YYDKDF (reference sequence). The CDR3 spans 14 residues. V was shortened by 11 bases and J by 4 bases, with 18 bases between the two germline ends.

This clonotype was observed a handful of times. The chain recombines TRBV11-1 with TRBJ2-7, with 7 bases that match TRBD2. Germline CDR1 reads SGHAT; CDR2 reads FQDESV (reference sequence). This CDR3 is 15 amino acids long. Trimming removed 3 bases from V and 0 bases from J; junction bases left unmatched: 5. The CDR3 DNA reads TGTGCCAGCAGCTTGCGGGGAGGGAGCTCCTACGAGCAGTACTTC. Its translation: CASSLRGGSSYEQYF. Combining the CDR3 with reference TRBV11-1 and TRBJ2-7 gives the whole variable domain EAEVAQSPRYKITEKSQAVAFWCDPISGHATLYWYRQILGQGPELLVQFQDESVVDDSQLPKDRFSAERLKGVDSTLKIQPAELGDSAMYLCASSLRGGSSYEQYFGPGTRLTVT.

This clonotype was detected only a few times. V is TRBV6-2 or TRBV6-3 and J is TRBJ1-1; 7 bases agree with TRBD1. V gave up 2 bases and J gave up 4 bases; unmatched junction bases: 4. The CDR3 extends over 14 amino acids. Germline values: CDR1 MNHEY, CDR2 SVGEGT. The CDR3 sequence is CASSYEGASTEAFF. Written as DNA, the CDR3 is TGTGCCAGCAGTTACGAGGGGGCGAGCACTGAAGCTTTCTTT.

In its sample, this clonotype was seen many times. V gene TRBV28 combines with J gene TRBJ2-3, with TRBD1 identical over 7 bases. Germline assignment: CDR1 MDHEN and CDR2 SYDVKM. The length of the CDR3 is 13 residues. V dropped 5 bases and J dropped 5; count of bases not matched to a gene: 4. The CDR3 reads CASSTGVRDTQYF. The CDR3 region has the DNA TGTGCCAGCAGTACAGGGGTGAGAGATACGCAGTATTTT.

At least ten counts were recorded for this clonotype. The genes are TRBV6-2 or TRBV6-3 and TRBJ2-7; 8 bases line up with TRBD1. The CDR3 loop spans 16 amino acids. Germline lookup yields CDR1 MNHEY and CDR2 SVGEGT. After removal of 4 bases from V and 3 bases from J, the junction contained 11 bases not matched to a gene. CDR3 sequence reads: CASSSTAGTGLYEQYV. The CDR3 DNA reads as TGTGCCAGCAGTTCTACCGCCGGGACAGGCCTCTACGAGCAGTACGTC.

The V call is TRBV5-3, the J call TRBJ2-3; 14 positions agree with TRBD2. TRBV5-3 is an open reading frame, and its role is uncertain. CDR3 length: 17 residues. V lost 8 bases, J lost 4 bases, and 12 bases stayed unmatched. CDR3 amino acids: CASSRGTSGSSADTQYF. The CDR3 nucleotides read TGTGCCAGCAGCCGTGGGACTAGCGGGAGCTCCGCAGATACGCAGTATTTT.

The chain recombines TRBV7-2 with TRBJ1-2; 8 bases line up with TRBD1. J gave up 4 bases and V 7 bases, and 5 bases lay outside the gene matches. CDR3 size: 13 residues. Germline V lookup: CDR1 SGHTA, CDR2 FQGNSA. The CDR3 nucleotides read TGTGCCAGCAAAGGGACAGGAGGCTATGGCTACACCTTC. Protein sequence: CASKGTGGYGYTF.

The chain is built from TRBV12-3 or TRBV12-4 and TRBJ2-4; D may be TRBD2 (6 bases). Trimming took off 7 bases at V and 9 bases at J, with 19 bases between the two ends. This CDR3 has 14 residues. The CDR3 bases are TGTGCCAGCAAGGAGGGCCTACAACGGGGCATTCAGTACTTC. Its protein is CASKEGLQRGIQYF.

The chain couples TRBV14 to TRBJ2-3, with 10 bases that match TRBD2. The trim removed 0 bases at V and 9 bases at J, leaving 12 bases unmatched. Germline V CDR1 and CDR2: SGHDN, FVKESK. The CDR3 sequence is 17 residues long. CDR3 in amino acids: CASSQDGLAGGHTTQYF. The DNA for the CDR3 is TGTGCCAGCAGCCAAGATGGGTTAGCGGGAGGCCATACCACGCAGTATTTT.

The gene calls are TRBV4-1 and TRBJ2-2; D not resolved. CDR3 length: 15 residues. V was trimmed by 4 bases and J by 1 base, leaving 10 bases between them. Germline loops: CDR1 MGHRA, CDR2 YSYEKL. The CDR3 loop is CASSLWNRNTGELFF. In nucleotides, the CDR3 is TGCGCCAGCAGCCTTTGGAACAGGAACACCGGGGAGCTGTTTTTT.

This clonotype occurred a few times. The chain couples TRBV6-2 or TRBV6-3 to TRBJ2-6; TRBD1 might be the D (6 bases). CDR1 is MNHEY and CDR2 is SVGEGT in the germline V gene. V lost 6 bases to trimming and J lost 0 bases, with 15 bases between them. This CDR3 is 17 amino acids long. This CDR3 is CASSPRGLPSGANVLTF. The CDR3 DNA reads TGTGCCAGCAGCCCCAGGGGCCTCCCCTCTGGGGCCAACGTCCTGACTTTC.

Only a few counts were recorded for this clonotype. This sequence joins TRBV11-2 and TRBJ2-3; 11 bases line up with TRBD1. In germline, CDR1 is SGHAT, CDR2 FQNNGV. The CDR3 spans 16 residues. V gave up 5 bases and J gave up 6 bases; unmatched junction bases: 10. CDR3 bases: TGTGCCAGCAGCCCCACCCGGGACAGGGGGAGGGATACGCAGTATTTT. This codes for CASSPTRDRGRDTQYF.

This clonotype was recorded many times. The chain carries TRBV7-9 and TRBJ1-1; D call uncertain. Germline CDR1 SEHNR, CDR2 FQNEAQ (reference sequence). V lost 5 bases and J lost 6, with 22 bases in between. The CDR3 is made up of 16 amino acids. CDR3 loop: CASSTTLGEGRAEAFF. DNA of the CDR3: TGTGCCAGCAGCACCACGCTCGGAGAGGGAAGGGCTGAAGCTTTCTTT.

This rearrangement joins TRBV7-9 to TRBJ2-1, with TRBD2 matching over 7 bases. CDR3 size: 11 residues. Germline V gene lookup returns CDR1 SEHNR and CDR2 FQNEAQ (reference sequence). The trim removed 8 bases at V and 6 bases at J, leaving 1 base unmatched. CDR3 coding DNA: TGTGCCAGCGGGGGGGGCAATGAGCAGTTCTTC. Amino acid sequence: CASGGGNEQFF.

In this sample, this clonotype turned up many times. The rearrangement joins TRBV28 to TRBJ1-5; D gene ambiguous. The V end lost 2 bases, the J end lost 0 bases, and 5 bases lay between the germline ends. Germline-derived CDR1 and CDR2 are MDHEN and SYDVKM. CDR3 size: 14 residues. CDR3 in amino acids: CASSLRASNQPQHF. The DNA for the CDR3 is TGTGCCAGCAGTTTAAGGGCTAGCAATCAGCCCCAGCATTTT.

This clonotype was recorded many times. The CDR3 DNA sequence: TGTGCCAGCAGCCGCTTGGGCAACACAGATACGCAGTATTTT. Translating gives CASSRLGNTDTQYF. The genes are TRBV7-2 and TRBJ2-3; D uncertain. The CDR3 spans 14 residues. V was cut by 5 bases and J by 2 bases, with 11 bases left in between. Germline CDR1 reads SGHTA; CDR2 reads FQGNSA.

This clonotype was observed many times. The chain joins TRBV10-3 to TRBJ2-1, with TRBD2 matching over 9 bases. This CDR3 is 11 amino acids long. V gave up 6 bases and J gave up 10 bases; unmatched junction bases: 1. Germline V CDR1 and CDR2: ENHRY, SYGVKD. The CDR3 is CAIRTSGEQFF. CDR3 sequence (DNA): TGTGCCATCAGGACTAGCGGAGAGCAGTTCTTC.

This clonotype was recorded a few times. The chain has TRBV7-2 and TRBJ2-5; 10 positions agree with TRBD2. The length of the CDR3 is 14 residues. Trimming at V came to 10 bases and at J to 4 bases, leaving 9 bases not matched to a gene. Germline V gene sequence: CDR1 SGHTA, CDR2 FQGNSA. The CDR3 bases are TGTGCCACCGCTAGCGGGAGCGCCCCAGAGACCCAGTACTTC. Amino acids: CATASGSAPETQYF. Supplemented by reference TRBV7-2 and TRBJ2-5, the full variable domain reads GAGVSQSPSNKVTEKGKDVELRCDPISGHTALYWYRQSLGQGLEFLIYFQGNSAPDKSGLPSDRFSAERTGGSVSTLTIQRTQQEDSAVYLCATASGSAPETQYFGPGTRLLVL.

Ten or more counts support this clonotype. The chain is built from TRBV20-1 and TRBJ2-1; D perhaps matches TRBD2 (6 bases). The CDR3 runs 15 residues. Trimming removed 3 bases at V and 2 bases at J, with 14 bases between. Per germline, CDR1 DFQATT and CDR2 SNEGSKA (reference sequence). The CDR3 DNA reads as TGCAGTGCTAGCACCCAGCGGGTTACCTACAATGAGCAGTTCTTC. Residues: CSASTQRVTYNEQFF.

In this sample, this clonotype turned up a few times. V is TRBV5-1 and J is TRBJ2-1; TRBD1 is a possible D gene (6 bases). With 3 bases removed from V and 5 bases from J, the gap between germline ends came to 15 bases. This CDR3 region has 15 residues. Germline CDR1 and CDR2: SGHRS and YFSETQ. The CDR3 nucleotides are TGCGCCAGCAGCTCGAACAGGGTTTTCAACAATGAGCAGTTCTTC. Translation: CASSSNRVFNNEQFF.

This rearrangement joins TRBV27 to TRBJ2-7; TRBD2 agrees at 12 bases. The CDR3 runs to 17 residues. Germline CDR1 reads MNHEY; CDR2 reads SMNVEV (reference sequence). With V trimmed by 5 bases and J by 3 bases, 11 bases remained unmatched. CDR3 loop: CASSPRLAGDWIYEQYF. CDR3 coding DNA: TGTGCCAGCAGTCCCCGACTAGCGGGAGATTGGATCTACGAGCAGTACTTC.

This clonotype was counted many times. The CDR3 DNA sequence: TGTGCCAGCAGTAAACTTGTAGACAGCACAGATACGCAGTATTTT. Encoded protein: CASSKLVDSTDTQYF. The rearrangement uses TRBV28 and TRBJ2-3, with D unclear. In germline, CDR1 is MDHEN, CDR2 SYDVKM. Trimming removed 5 bases from V and 0 bases from J, with 12 bases in between. The CDR3 is 15 amino acids.